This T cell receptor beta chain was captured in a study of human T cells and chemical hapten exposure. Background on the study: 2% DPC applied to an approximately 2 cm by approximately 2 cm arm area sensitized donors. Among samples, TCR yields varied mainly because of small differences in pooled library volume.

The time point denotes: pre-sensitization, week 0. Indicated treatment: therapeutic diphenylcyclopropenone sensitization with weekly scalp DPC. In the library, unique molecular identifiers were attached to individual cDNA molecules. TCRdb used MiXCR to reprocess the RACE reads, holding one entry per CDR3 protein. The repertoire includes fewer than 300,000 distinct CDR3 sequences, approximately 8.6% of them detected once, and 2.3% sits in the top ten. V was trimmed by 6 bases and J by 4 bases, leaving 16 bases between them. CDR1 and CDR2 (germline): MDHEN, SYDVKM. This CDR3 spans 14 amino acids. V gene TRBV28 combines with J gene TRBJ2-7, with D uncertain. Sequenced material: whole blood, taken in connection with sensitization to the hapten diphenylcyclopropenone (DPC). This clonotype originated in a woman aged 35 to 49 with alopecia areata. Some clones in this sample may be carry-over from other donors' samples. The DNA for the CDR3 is TGTGCCAGCAGGACACCCCCCAATATGTACGAGCAGTACTTC. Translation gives CASRTPPNMYEQYF. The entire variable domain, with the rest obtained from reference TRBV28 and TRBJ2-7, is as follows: DVKVTQSSRYLVKRTGEKVFLECVQDMDHENMFWYRQDPGLGLRLIYFSYDVKMKEKGDIPEGYSVSREKKERFSLILESASTNQTSMYLCASRTPPNMYEQYFGPGTRLTVT.